Here is one TCR beta chain with its context. Sequencing of TCR beta drew on CD8+ and CD4+ T cells from blood. Germline V gene lookup returns CDR1 DFQATT and CDR2 SNEGSKA (reference sequence). The V and J ends lost 4 bases and 3 bases respectively, with 9 bases between them. The CDR3 spans 13 residues. This entry belongs to a study of CD8 T cells in Susac syndrome. RNA amounts of roughly 0.5 to 1 ug underwent reverse transcription with random hexamers. It was immunoSEQ multiplex PCR that amplified TCR beta CDR3 across 54 Vbeta and 13 Jbeta. TCRdb ran MiXCR on the immunoSEQ multiplex PCR reads and lists one entry per CDR3 protein. The table has 85,000 to 130,000 distinct CDR3 sequences, roughly 94% seen once.

This rearrangement joins TRBV20-1 to TRBJ1-4; D is unclear. The source material was CD8+ T cells from PBMCs. The TCR originated in a human donor with Susac syndrome. The CDR3 coding sequence is TGCAGTGCTAACAGTTTATCTAATGAAAAACTGTTTTTT. Encoded protein: CSANSLSNEKLFF.